The subject of this entry is one TCR beta chain. The data were obtained in a study of shared clonotypes between healthy human individuals. Here immunoSEQ multiplex PCR was the method, and the copy in TCRdb shows in-frame clones only, minus some. Altogether 2.3 million or so clones are present, 93% being singletons, with the ten largest covering approximately 0.4%. Germline V gene data show CDR1 as SGHAT and CDR2 as FQNNGV. The CDR3 is made up of 17 amino acids. V lost 3 bases to trimming and J lost 3 bases; unmatched junction nucleotides: 10. The clonotype comes from a young man in good health. Some clones in this sample may be carry-over from other donors' samples. The gene calls are TRBV11-2 and TRBJ1-2; 10 bases match TRBD1. The material sequenced was naive CD4+ T cells from PBMCs. This sample's subset: CD45RA+ positively selected. This chain's CDR3 is CASSFPIDRGRDYGYTF. CDR3 coding DNA: TGTGCCAGCAGCTTCCCCATCGACAGGGGGCGCGACTATGGCTACACCTTC.